The clone carrying this T cell receptor (beta chain) was observed at least ten times. The target antigen is unknown. Most patients and controls had Caucasian heritage. Each donor provided about 5 to 9 ml of heparinized whole blood. This sample is drawn from a study of T cell clonality in common variable immunodeficiency. Overall study findings and caveats: Fewer TCRbeta clones were shared among CVID subjects than controls. T cell subpopulation sequencing would be needed to explain CVID clonality.

Measured with immunoSEQ multiplex PCR; TCRdb has only the in-frame clones, and not every one. The sample contains about 47,000 clones, none of them singletons. This TCR came from a person aged 18 to 75 in good health. The specimen was peripheral blood mononuclear cells.

The CDR3 sequence is CASSPLKKDRDPYEQYF. The sequenced part of the CDR3 DNA is TGCGCCAGCAGCCCATTGAAAAAGGACAGGGACCCCTACGAG. V is TRBV4-1 and J is TRBJ2-7, with TRBD1 matching 8 bases. The missing CDR3 end, 3 residues past where the read stops, is filled in from the germline J gene. V shed 4 bases and J 2 bases; nucleotides not matched to a gene: 13. The germline V gene has CDR1 MGHRA and CDR2 YSYEKL. There are 17 residues in the CDR3.